Listed here are 26 T cell receptor beta chains from one sample, sequenced in a study of T-cell memory formation after mild COVID-19. MiXCR, run by TCRdb on the 5' RACE reads, gives a single entry per CDR3 protein. This table holds about half a million distinct CDR3 sequences, around a sixth found once. Specimen: PBMCs or a T cell subset sorted from them (not recorded which). All receptors derive from an adult woman who had mild COVID-19 (a few samples of this study predate the infection). Cell type and time point are not known.

This chain connects TRBV5-1 to TRBJ1-1; D is unclear. The CDR3 is 11 residues long. Per germline, CDR1 SGHRS and CDR2 YFSETQ. The V end was cut by 5 bases, the J end by 6 bases, with 8 bases between. This chain's CDR3 is CASRVNAEAFF. For the CDR3, the DNA is TGCGCCAGCAGAGTGAATGCTGAAGCTTTCTTT. The full variable domain, with the rest looked up from reference TRBV5-1 and TRBJ1-1, is KAGVTQTPRYLIKTRGQQVTLSCSPISGHRSVSWYQQTPGQGLQFLFEYFSETQRNKGNFPGRFSGRQFSNSRSEMNVSTLELGDSALYLCASRVNAEAFFGQGTRLTVV.

The rearrangement joins TRBV20-1 to TRBJ2-1; D is undetermined. The V end lost 1 base, the J end lost 10 bases, and 8 bases lay between the germline ends. Germline CDR1 is DFQATT and CDR2 is SNEGSKA (reference sequence). The CDR3 extends over 11 amino acids. The CDR3 region is CSARVLVEQFF. The CDR3 DNA reads TGCAGTGCTAGAGTCCTAGTAGAGCAGTTCTTC.

The V gene is TRBV20-1, the J gene TRBJ2-2, with 7 bases fitting TRBD2. J lost 2 bases, V lost 1 base, and 1 base had no gene match. This CDR3 comprises 14 residues. Germline V CDR1 and CDR2: DFQATT, SNEGSKA (reference sequence). The CDR3 spells CSARAGGNTGELFF. The CDR3 nucleotides read TGCAGTGCTAGAGCGGGGGGAAACACCGGGGAGCTGTTTTTT.

This clonotype turned up a few times. J is TRBJ2-7 and V is TRBV5-1; D not certain. This CDR3 spans 15 amino acids. Trimming took 0 bases from V and 2 from J, leaving 12 bases between them. Germline values: CDR1 SGHRS, CDR2 YFSETQ. CDR3 nucleotides: TGCGCCAGCAGCTTGGAGATAGCTGTAACCTACGAGCAGTACTTC. This encodes CASSLEIAVTYEQYF.

This clonotype was counted a few times. The chain uses TRBV15 and TRBJ1-1, with 7 bases fitting TRBD1. Germline-derived CDR1 and CDR2 are LNHNV and YYDKDF (reference sequence). V was clipped by 5 bases and J by 4 bases; unmatched bases: 10. The CDR3 sequence is 15 residues long. This chain's CDR3 is CATSSAEGAGTEAFF. The CDR3 region has the DNA TGTGCCACCAGCTCAGCTGAGGGGGCAGGCACTGAAGCTTTCTTT.

This clonotype was seen more than once but under ten times. The CDR3 loop is CASSPLTSETTGELFF. The CDR3 nucleotides are TGTGCCAGCTCACCACTAACTAGCGAGACTACCGGGGAGCTGTTTTTT. This chain links TRBV18 with TRBJ2-2, with 7 bases lining up with TRBD2. V was clipped by 1 base and J by 5 bases; unmatched bases: 7. The germline V gene has CDR1 KGHSH and CDR2 LQKENI. This CDR3 is 16 amino acids long.

This chain uses TRBV19 with TRBJ2-7; no reliable D call. CDR3 length: 11 residues. V was cut by 4 bases and J by 3 bases, with 4 bases left in between. Germline CDR1 reads LNHDA; CDR2 reads SQIVND (reference sequence). The CDR3 DNA reads as TGTGCCAGTAGTACCCTCTACGAGCAGTACTTC. As protein: CASSTLYEQYF.

This clonotype has just a few counts. V usage is TRBV11-2 and J usage is TRBJ2-1; 9 bases map to TRBD2. Germline V lookup: CDR1 SGHAT, CDR2 FQNNGV. CDR3 length: 13 amino acids. V was pared by 8 bases and J by 5 bases, with 4 bases of the junction left unmatched. In DNA form, the CDR3 reads TGTGCCAGCGTGACTAGCGGAAACAATGAGCAGTTCTTC. Protein sequence: CASVTSGNNEQFF.

This chain links TRBV7-2 with TRBJ2-3, with D perhaps TRBD2 (6 bases). V was clipped by 2 bases and J by 2 bases, with 11 bases between them. Germline lookup yields CDR1 SGHTA and CDR2 FQGNSA. This CDR3 has 15 amino acids. The CDR3 region is CASSLKAGITDTQYF. DNA for the CDR3: TGTGCCAGCAGCTTAAAGGCGGGAATCACAGATACGCAGTATTTT. Variable domain in full (rest from reference TRBV7-2 and TRBJ2-3): GAGVSQSPSNKVTEKGKDVELRCDPISGHTALYWYRQSLGQGLEFLIYFQGNSAPDKSGLPSDRFSAERTGGSVSTLTIQRTQQEDSAVYLCASSLKAGITDTQYFGPGTRLTVL.

The V call is TRBV7-9, the J call TRBJ1-2; the match to TRBD1 covers 8 bases. With 0 bases clipped from V and 8 bases from J, the junction kept 17 bases outside the gene matches. CDR3 length: 18 residues. Looked up from germline, CDR1 is SEHNR and CDR2 is FQNEAQ (reference sequence). The CDR3 loop reads CASSLAPTGQGPLEGYTF. CDR3 nucleotides: TGTGCCAGCAGCTTAGCCCCCACAGGACAGGGACCCCTAGAAGGCTACACCTTC.

This chain joins TRBV3-1 and TRBJ2-3, with 9 bases lining up with TRBD2. V gave up 4 bases and J gave up 4 bases; unmatched junction bases: 6. The V gene's germline CDR1 is LGHDT and CDR2 YNNKEL (reference sequence). The CDR3 has 15 amino acids. Here the CDR3 reads CASSPSGGFSDTQYF. Here the CDR3 DNA reads TGTGCCAGCAGCCCGAGCGGGGGGTTTTCAGATACGCAGTATTTT.

This clonotype turned up a few times. The CDR3 DNA reads TGTGCCATCGGGGACACCTGGAACACTGAAGCTTTCTTT. Amino acid sequence: CAIGDTWNTEAFF. The chain couples TRBV10-3 to TRBJ1-1, with D possibly being TRBD1 (6 bases). The CDR3 contains 13 residues. Germline lookup yields CDR1 ENHRY and CDR2 SYGVKD. Trimming removed 8 bases from V and 1 base from J, with 11 bases in between.

This clonotype has a handful of counts. The chain employs TRBV11-2 and TRBJ2-1, with D possibly called TRBD1 or TRBD2 (5 bases each). The CDR3 loop spans 16 amino acids. Trimming shortened V by 5 bases and J by 0 bases, and 14 bases separated the two germline ends. Germline loops: CDR1 SGHAT, CDR2 FQNNGV. The CDR3 reads CASSPRDRSSYNEQFF. The CDR3 region has the DNA TGTGCCAGCAGCCCCCGGGACCGGAGCTCCTACAATGAGCAGTTCTTC.

The chain is built from TRBV7-2 and TRBJ2-7, with D possibly TRBD2 on 5 matching bases. Germline assignment: CDR1 SGHTA and CDR2 FQGNSA. Trimming took off 1 base at V and 3 bases at J, with 10 bases between the two ends. The CDR3 sequence is 14 residues long. This chain's CDR3 is CASSLGGPVYEQYF. CDR3 coding DNA: TGTGCCAGCAGCTTAGGAGGGCCCGTCTACGAGCAGTACTTC.

This clonotype was detected ten times or more. The gene calls are TRBV5-1 and TRBJ2-2; 10 nucleotides agree with TRBD1. Germline V CDR1 and CDR2: SGHRS, YFSETQ. The ends lost 5 bases at V and 2 bases at J; junction bases unmatched: 15. CDR3 length equals 19 residues. CDR3 bases: TGCGCCAGCAGGATGTATTTGGGACAGGGGTCTACTAACACCGGGGAGCTGTTTTTT. Translated, it gives CASRMYLGQGSTNTGELFF.

This clonotype came up a few times. The V gene is TRBV5-1, the J gene TRBJ2-3, with D possibly matching TRBD2 (6 bases). Germline lookup yields CDR1 SGHRS and CDR2 YFSETQ. The CDR3 is made up of 16 amino acids. V was clipped by 4 bases and J by 1 base, with 16 bases between them. CDR3 nucleotide sequence: TGCGCCAGCAGCCCTCGGGGGACTGATCGCACAGATACGCAGTATTTT. The encoded protein is CASSPRGTDRTDTQYF.

This clonotype was seen a handful of times. The DNA for the CDR3 is TGTGCCACCAGTGATTCGAACAGCGGGGAGACCCAGTACTTC. Translating it yields CATSDSNSGETQYF. The chain uses TRBV24-1 and TRBJ2-5; D may be TRBD2 (6 bases). Germline loops: CDR1 KGHDR, CDR2 SFDVKD. V lost 2 bases and J 5 bases, leaving 11 bases between the germline ends. The CDR3 consists of 14 residues.

V usage is TRBV19 and J usage is TRBJ2-3, with a possible D match to TRBD2 (5 bases). The CDR3 length is 13 residues. The germline V gene encodes CDR1 LNHDA and CDR2 SQIVND (reference sequence). The ends were cut back, 4 bases at V and 6 bases at J, with 11 bases in the middle. The CDR3 here is CASSRRAGDTQYF. For the CDR3, the DNA is TGTGCCAGTAGTAGGCGGGCCGGGGATACGCAGTATTTT.

The J gene is TRBJ2-7, the V gene TRBV9, with unresolved D. The germline V and J ends were trimmed by 3 bases and 2 bases, with 9 bases remaining between them. CDR1 is SGDLS and CDR2 is YYNGEE in the germline V gene. The CDR3 extends over 13 amino acids. In DNA form, the CDR3 reads TGTGCCAGCAGCGCCGCAGACCCCTACGAGCAGTACTTC. This gives the protein CASSAADPYEQYF.

The V call is TRBV29-1, the J call TRBJ2-7; no firm D call. The CDR3 is made up of 12 amino acids. Germline V lookup: CDR1 SQVTM, CDR2 ANQGSEA. V gave up 5 bases and J gave up 0 bases, with 8 bases separating them. The CDR3 is CSVRVTSYEQYF. DNA for the CDR3: TGCAGCGTTAGAGTGACCTCCTACGAGCAGTACTTC.

The chain joins TRBV7-2 to TRBJ2-5; D tentatively reads TRBD1 or TRBD2 (6 bases each). The V and J ends lost 5 bases and 4 bases respectively, with 17 bases between them. Per the germline V gene, CDR1 is SGHTA and CDR2 is FQGNSA. This CDR3 is built from 15 residues. The CDR3 DNA reads TGTGCCAGCAGCCCGACAGGAGGGTTGTCAGAGACCCAGTACTTC. This translates into CASSPTGGLSETQYF.

The chain recombines TRBV5-6 with TRBJ2-3; 11 nucleotides match TRBD2. CDR3 size: 17 residues. J lost 4 bases, V lost 3 bases, and 10 bases had no gene match. Germline CDR1 and CDR2: SGHDT and YYEEEE. The CDR3 reads CASSSLTSGAQPDTQYF. The CDR3 DNA sequence: TGTGCCAGCAGCTCTCTGACTAGCGGGGCCCAGCCAGATACGCAGTATTTT.

The chain has TRBV7-9 and TRBJ2-7; D is possibly TRBD1 or TRBD2 (5 bases each). Trimming removed 5 bases at V and 5 bases at J, with 10 bases between. The CDR3 contains 12 residues. Germline assignment: CDR1 SEHNR and CDR2 FQNEAQ (reference sequence). CDR3 region: CASSDGTDEQYF. As DNA, the CDR3 is TGTGCCAGCAGCGACGGGACCGACGAGCAGTACTTC.

The genes are TRBV5-1 and TRBJ2-7; 7 positions agree with TRBD2. Per the germline V gene, CDR1 is SGHRS and CDR2 is YFSETQ. The V segment lost 4 bases and the J segment 2 bases; nucleotides outside the gene matches: 6. The CDR3 has 14 amino acids. The chain's CDR3 is CASSGGDSAYEQYF. CDR3 bases: TGCGCCAGCAGCGGGGGGGATTCCGCCTACGAGCAGTACTTC.

The chain carries TRBV12-3 or TRBV12-4 and TRBJ2-7, with 11 bases lining up with TRBD1. The ends lost 5 bases at V and 12 bases at J; junction bases unmatched: 6. This CDR3 is built from 12 residues. CDR3 amino acids: CASSRGQGASYF. CDR3 coding DNA: TGTGCCAGCAGTCGAGGACAGGGGGCATCGTACTTC.

The chain couples TRBV7-9 to TRBJ2-5; D might be TRBD2 (6 bases). The germline V and J ends were trimmed by 3 bases and 5 bases, with 19 bases remaining between them. CDR1 SEHNR and CDR2 FQNEAQ come from the germline V gene (reference sequence). CDR3 size: 16 residues. CDR3 bases: TGTGCCAGCAGCTTGGGTGGTCCCCCGGGGGATGAGACCCAGTACTTC. Protein: CASSLGGPPGDETQYF.